The source of this TCR beta chain is a study of T cell responses to AZD1222 COVID-19 vaccine. The trim removed 0 bases at V and 0 bases at J, leaving 5 bases unmatched. The CDR3 sequence is 16 residues long. The germline V gene has CDR1 GTSNPN and CDR2 SVGIG (reference sequence). This clone was picked up a small number of times. Its antigen remains unknown. The data were produced by immunoSEQ multiplex PCR, yet TCRdb's version contains in-frame clones alone and is incomplete. The sample holds under 200,000 clones, around 94% seen once. Overall study results and limits: Two AZD1222 doses significantly raised spike-specific TCR breadth and depth over controls.

The sample consisted of peripheral blood, taken on day 0 of AZD1222 vaccination. The V and J genes are TRBV30 and TRBJ1-3, with TRBD1 identical over 7 bases. The sequence derives from an adult in good health. CDR3 loop: CAWSVPGDSSGNTIYF. DNA for the CDR3: TGTGCCTGGAGTGTCCCAGGGGACAGCTCTGGAAACACCATATATTTT.